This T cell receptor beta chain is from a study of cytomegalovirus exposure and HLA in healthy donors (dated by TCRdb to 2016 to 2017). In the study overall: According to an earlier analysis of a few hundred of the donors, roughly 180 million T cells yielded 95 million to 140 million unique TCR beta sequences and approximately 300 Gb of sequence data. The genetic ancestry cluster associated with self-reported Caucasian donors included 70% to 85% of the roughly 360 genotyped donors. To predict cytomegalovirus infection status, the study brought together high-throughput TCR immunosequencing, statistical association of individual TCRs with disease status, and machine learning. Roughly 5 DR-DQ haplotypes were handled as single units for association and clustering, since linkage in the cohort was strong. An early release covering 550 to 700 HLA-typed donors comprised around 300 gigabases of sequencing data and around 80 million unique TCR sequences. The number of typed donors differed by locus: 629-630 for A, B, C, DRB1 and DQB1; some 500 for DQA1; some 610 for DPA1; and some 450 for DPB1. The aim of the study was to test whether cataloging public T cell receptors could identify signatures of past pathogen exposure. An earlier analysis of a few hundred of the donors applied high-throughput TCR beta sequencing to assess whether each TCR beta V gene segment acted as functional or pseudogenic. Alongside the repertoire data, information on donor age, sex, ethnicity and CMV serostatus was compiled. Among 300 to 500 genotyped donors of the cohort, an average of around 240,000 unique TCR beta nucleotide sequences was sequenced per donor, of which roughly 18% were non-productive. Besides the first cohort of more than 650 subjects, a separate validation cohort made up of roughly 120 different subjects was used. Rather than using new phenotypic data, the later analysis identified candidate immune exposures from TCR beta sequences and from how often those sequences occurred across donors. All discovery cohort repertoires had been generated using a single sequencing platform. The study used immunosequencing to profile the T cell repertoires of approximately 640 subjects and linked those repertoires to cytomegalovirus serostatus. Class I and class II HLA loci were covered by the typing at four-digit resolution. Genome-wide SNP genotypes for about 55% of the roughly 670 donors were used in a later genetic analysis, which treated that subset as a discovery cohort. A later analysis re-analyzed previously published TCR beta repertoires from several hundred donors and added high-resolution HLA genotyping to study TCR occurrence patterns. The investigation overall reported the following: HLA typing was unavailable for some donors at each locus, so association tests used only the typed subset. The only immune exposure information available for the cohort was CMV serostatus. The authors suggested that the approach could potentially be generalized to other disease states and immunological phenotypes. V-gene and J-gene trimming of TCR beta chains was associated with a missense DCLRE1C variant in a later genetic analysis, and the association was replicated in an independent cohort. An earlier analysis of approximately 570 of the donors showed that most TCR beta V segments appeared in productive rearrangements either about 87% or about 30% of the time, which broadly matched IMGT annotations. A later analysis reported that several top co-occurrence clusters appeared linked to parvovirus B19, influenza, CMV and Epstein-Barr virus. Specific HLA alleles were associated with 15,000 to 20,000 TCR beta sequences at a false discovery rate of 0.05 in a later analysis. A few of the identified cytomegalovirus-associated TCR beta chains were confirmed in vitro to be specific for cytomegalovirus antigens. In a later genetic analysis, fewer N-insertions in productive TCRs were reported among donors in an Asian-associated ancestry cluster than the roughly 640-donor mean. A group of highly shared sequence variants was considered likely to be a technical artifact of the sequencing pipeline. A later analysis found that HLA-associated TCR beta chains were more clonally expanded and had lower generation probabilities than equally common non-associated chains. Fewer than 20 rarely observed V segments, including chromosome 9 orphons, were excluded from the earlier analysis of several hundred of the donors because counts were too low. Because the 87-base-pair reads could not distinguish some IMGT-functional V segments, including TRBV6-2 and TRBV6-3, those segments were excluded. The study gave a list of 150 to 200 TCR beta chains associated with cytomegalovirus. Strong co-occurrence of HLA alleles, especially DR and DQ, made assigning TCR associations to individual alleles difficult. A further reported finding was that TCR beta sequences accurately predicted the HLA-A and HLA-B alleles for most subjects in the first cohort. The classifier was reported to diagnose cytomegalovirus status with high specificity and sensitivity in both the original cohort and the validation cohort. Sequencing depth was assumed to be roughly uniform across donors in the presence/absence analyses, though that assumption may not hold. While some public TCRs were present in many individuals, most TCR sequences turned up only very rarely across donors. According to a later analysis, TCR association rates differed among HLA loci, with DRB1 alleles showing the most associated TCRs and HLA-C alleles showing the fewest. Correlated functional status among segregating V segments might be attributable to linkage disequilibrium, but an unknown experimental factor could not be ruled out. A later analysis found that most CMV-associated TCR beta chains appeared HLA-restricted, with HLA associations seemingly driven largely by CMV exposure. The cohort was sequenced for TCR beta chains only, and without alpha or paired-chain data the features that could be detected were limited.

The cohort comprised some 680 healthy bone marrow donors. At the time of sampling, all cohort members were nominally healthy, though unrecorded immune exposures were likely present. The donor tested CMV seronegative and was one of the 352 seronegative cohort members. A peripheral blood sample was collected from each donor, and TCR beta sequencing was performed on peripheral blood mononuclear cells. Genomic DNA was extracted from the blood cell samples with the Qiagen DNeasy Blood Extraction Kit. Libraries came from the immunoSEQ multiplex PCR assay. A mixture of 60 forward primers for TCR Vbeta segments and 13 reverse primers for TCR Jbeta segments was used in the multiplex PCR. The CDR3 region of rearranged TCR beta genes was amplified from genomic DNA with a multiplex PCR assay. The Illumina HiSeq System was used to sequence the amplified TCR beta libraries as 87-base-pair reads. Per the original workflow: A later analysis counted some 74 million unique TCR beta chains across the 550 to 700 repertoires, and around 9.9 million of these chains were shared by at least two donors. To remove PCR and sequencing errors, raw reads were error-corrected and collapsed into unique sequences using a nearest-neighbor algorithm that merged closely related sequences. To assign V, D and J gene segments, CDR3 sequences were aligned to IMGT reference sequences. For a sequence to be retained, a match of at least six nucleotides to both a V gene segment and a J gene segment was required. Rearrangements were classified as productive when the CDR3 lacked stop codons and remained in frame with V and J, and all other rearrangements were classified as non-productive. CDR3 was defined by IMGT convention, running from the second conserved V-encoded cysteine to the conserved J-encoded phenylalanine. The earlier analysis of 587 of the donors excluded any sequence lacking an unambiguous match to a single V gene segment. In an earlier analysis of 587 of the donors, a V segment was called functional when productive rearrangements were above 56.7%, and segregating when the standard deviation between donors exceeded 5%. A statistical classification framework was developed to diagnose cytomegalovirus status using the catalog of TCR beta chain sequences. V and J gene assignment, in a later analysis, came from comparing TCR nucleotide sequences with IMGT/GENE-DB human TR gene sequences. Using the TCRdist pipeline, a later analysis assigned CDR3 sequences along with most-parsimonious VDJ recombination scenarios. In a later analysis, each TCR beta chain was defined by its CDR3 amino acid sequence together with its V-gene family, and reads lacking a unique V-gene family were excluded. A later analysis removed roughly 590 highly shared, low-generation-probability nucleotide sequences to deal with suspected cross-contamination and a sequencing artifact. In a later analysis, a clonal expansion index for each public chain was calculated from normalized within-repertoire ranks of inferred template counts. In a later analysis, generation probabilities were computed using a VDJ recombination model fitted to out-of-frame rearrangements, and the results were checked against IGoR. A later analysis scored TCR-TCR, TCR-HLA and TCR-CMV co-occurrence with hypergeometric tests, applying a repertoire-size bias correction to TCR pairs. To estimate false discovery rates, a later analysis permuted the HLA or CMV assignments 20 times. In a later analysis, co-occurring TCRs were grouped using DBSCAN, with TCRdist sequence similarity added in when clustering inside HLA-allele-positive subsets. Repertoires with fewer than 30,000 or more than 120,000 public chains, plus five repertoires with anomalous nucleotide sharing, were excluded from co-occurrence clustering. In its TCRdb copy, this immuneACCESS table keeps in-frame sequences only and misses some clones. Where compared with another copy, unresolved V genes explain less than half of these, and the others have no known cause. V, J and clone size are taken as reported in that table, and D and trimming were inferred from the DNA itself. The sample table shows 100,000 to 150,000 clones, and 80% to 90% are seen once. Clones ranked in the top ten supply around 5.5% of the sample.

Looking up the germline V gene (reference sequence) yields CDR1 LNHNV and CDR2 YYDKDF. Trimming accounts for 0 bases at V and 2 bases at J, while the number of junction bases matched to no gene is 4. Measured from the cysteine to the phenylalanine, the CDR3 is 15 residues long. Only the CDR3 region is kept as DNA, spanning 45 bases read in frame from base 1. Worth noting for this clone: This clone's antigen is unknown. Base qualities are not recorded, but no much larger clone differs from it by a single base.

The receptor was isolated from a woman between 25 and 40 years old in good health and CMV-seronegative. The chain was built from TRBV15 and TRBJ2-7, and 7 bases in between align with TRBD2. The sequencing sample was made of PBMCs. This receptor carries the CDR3 CATSRDPLAAYEQYF. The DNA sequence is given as TGTGCCACCAGCAGAGATCCCCTAGCGGCCTACGAGCAGTACTTC.